Listed below are T cell receptor beta chains from one sample, sequenced in a study of shared clonotypes between healthy human individuals. Generated by immunoSEQ multiplex PCR, the TCRdb table keeps only in-frame clones and is missing some. The sample lists just over 95,000 clones, 67% seen once, with about 48% in the top ten. What was sequenced was memory CD8+ T cells sorted from blood. Source of these receptors: a young man in good health. CDR3s leave out the opening cysteine and the closing phenylalanine or tryptophan.

TRBV10-1 | ASSGGIYNEQF
TRBV5-4 | ASRKGAENSYEQY
TRBV7-9 | ASSSTLTDRPFYEQY
TRBV7-6 | ASSWGTGELF
TRBV28 | ATKAPIEGTEAF
TRBV6-1 | ASSEQESSYNEQF
TRBV28 | ASSGDREGPGELF
TRBV6-4 | ASSAGGSTGELF
TRBV5-4 | ASSLGAVLSTDTQY
TRBV5-8 | ASNPGFRGNYGYT
TRBV9 | ASSSREGKDSYEQY
TRBV27 | ASSLQGQIDEQY
TRBV18 | ASSPLYRGAIQETQY
TRBV20-1 | SVLKLRAQY
TRBV28 | ASSSAEAGKEKLF
TRBV19 | ATSTGTYEQY
TRBV10-3 | AITAKSASSFPDTQY
TRBV7-9 | ASSLMGLAGENEQF
TRBV2 | ASREGANYGYT
TRBV4-1 | ASSQDWKRTDTQY
TRBV7-9 | ASSLGYGGL
TRBV5-1 | ASSPPEREYNEQF
TRBV7-2 | ASRAAGTSFDEQF
TRBV13 | ASSVHLYEQY
TRBV28 | ASSSTGQAPTGELF
TRBV6-5 | ASSYAPPGVYEQY
TRBV27 | ASSSRGGRVYNEQF
TRBV19 | ASSPNSHEQY
TRBV7-2 | ASSLGTSGRGYNEQF
TRBV19 | ASSRRGQETQY
TRBV6-5 | ASSYWRVDNEQF
TRBV6-6 | ASRGQSYEQY
TRBV2 | ASSTGTGLSGNTIY
TRBV14 | ASRPTGTNYEQY
TRBV9 | ASSVTGSAYYEQY
TRBV19 | ASTQGEGAEAF
TRBV4-3 | ASSKGTGGSYNEQF
TRBV5-1 | ASSYRGGAGDTQY
TRBV28 | ASSSLWGGTDTQY
TRBV18 | ASSPRDRGETGANVLT
TRBV4-2 | ASSRGGDEAF
TRBV7-8 | ASSLREPRRETQY
TRBV27 | ASGPDTQY
TRBV7-9 | ASISGGSGTDTQY
TRBV28 | ASSPPPSGRAPDTQY
TRBV4-2 | ASSPPNLAYTQY
TRBV6-5 | ASSTGSSYNEQF